This TCR beta chain was observed in a study of T-cell reconstitution after alpha-beta-depleted transplantation in children. Whole-study findings and limits: Hyperexpanded clones declined; after one year, newly produced T cells mostly supplied diversity. It was reported that alpha-beta T cells came from several hundred expanded graft clones (about two months after transplant).

Of note for this clonotype: Its antigen is not known.

Construction of the TCRbeta library involved unique molecular identifiers. From the PCR reads, TCRdb called clonotypes with MiXCR, one entry per CDR3 protein. The sample has 5,000 to 7,500 distinct CDR3 sequences, approximately 11% seen once. Here the sequenced sample was PBMCs, mostly from graft donor cells, taken 180 days after TCRalphabeta/CD19-depleted stem cell transplant. The TCR sequence derives from a child under two years old who had a stem cell transplant for acute myeloid leukemia, so the T cells may come from the graft donor.

The CDR3 spells CSAAGVGTNTQYF. In DNA, the CDR3 is TGCAGCGCCGCGGGTGTAGGGACAAATACGCAGTATTTT. The gene calls are TRBV29-1 and TRBJ2-3; the D gene is possibly TRBD1 (6 bases). V dropped 7 bases and J dropped 7 bases, with 18 bases sitting between them. Germline lookup yields CDR1 SQVTM and CDR2 ANQGSEA. The CDR3 contains 13 residues.